Listed below are T cell receptor beta chains from one sample, sequenced in a study of cytomegalovirus exposure and HLA in healthy donors. The method was immunoSEQ multiplex PCR; TCRdb's version includes in-frame clones alone and lacks a portion of them. The top ten clones hold 4.5% to 6% of a sample with around 170,000 clones, about three quarters of them seen once. Sequences were obtained from PBMCs. Every receptor here comes from a middle-aged man in good health and CMV-seronegative. Each CDR3 is given with its conserved first and last residue. Fields, in order: CDR3 protein, CDR3 DNA, J gene, clone size, V gene, D gene. The D gene is left open where the match is weak. The listing skips clone size in some rows; elsewhere it reads once, few, many or a size class.

CASSVGRDTEAFF,TGTGCCAGCAGCGTAGGGAGGGACACTGAAGCTTTCTTT,TRBJ1-1,-,TRBV9,-
CASSGLAEVYNEQFF,TGTGCCAGCAGCGGACTAGCGGAGGTTTACAATGAGCAGTTCTTC,TRBJ2-1,-,TRBV2,TRBD2
CAWETSGLYNEQFF,TGTGCCTGGGAGACTAGCGGGCTTTACAATGAGCAGTTCTTC,TRBJ2-1,-,TRBV30,TRBD2
CASIGGQGAEQPQHF,TGTGCCAGCATCGGCGGGCAGGGGGCGGAACAGCCCCAGCATTTT,TRBJ1-5,few,TRBV6-6,TRBD1
CASSLSDRTINYGYTF,TGTGCCAGCAGCTTAAGTGACAGGACGATTAACTATGGCTACACCTTC,TRBJ1-2,-,TRBV7-2,-
CASSLVNSGTVTNYGYTF,TGTGCCAGCAGCTTAGTAAACTCCGGGACAGTAACTAACTATGGCTACACCTTC,TRBJ1-2,few,TRBV7-9,TRBD1
CASSLDGYRGNNEQFF,TGTGCCAGCAGCTTAGATGGGTACAGGGGGAACAATGAGCAGTTCTTC,TRBJ2-1,-,TRBV11-3,TRBD1
CASSVGRRGLANYGYTF,TGTGCCAGCAGTGTGGGACGCAGGGGACTAGCTAACTATGGCTACACCTTC,TRBJ1-2,-,TRBV2,-
CASSLPSHDYNEQFF,TGTGCCAGCAGCTTGCCCTCACACGACTACAATGAGCAGTTCTTC,TRBJ2-1,-,TRBV5-4,-
CASSWDRPRVYTF,TGCGCCAGCAGCTGGGACAGGCCCCGGGTCTACACCTTC,TRBJ1-2,-,TRBV5-1,TRBD1
CASTPFGGGRTGELFF,TGTGCCAGCACCCCATTCGGGGGGGGTCGGACCGGGGAGCTGTTTTTT,TRBJ2-2,-,TRBV27,TRBD2
CASSPRQGIGNEQFF,TGTGCCAGCTCACCACGACAGGGGATAGGGAATGAGCAGTTCTTC,TRBJ2-1,-,TRBV18,TRBD1
CASRDRQRNYGYTF,TGTGCCAGCAGAGATAGACAGAGAAACTATGGCTACACCTTC,TRBJ1-2,-,TRBV6-6,-
CASSPRGQGNSEAFF,TGTGCCAGCAGCCCACGTGGACAGGGAAACAGCGAAGCTTTCTTT,TRBJ1-1,-,TRBV7-9,TRBD1
CASSVGQAWGETQYF,TGTGCCAGCAGCGTTGGACAGGCGTGGGGAGAGACCCAGTACTTC,TRBJ2-5,-,TRBV7-6,TRBD1
CASSRQGGETQYF,TGTGCCAGCAGTAGACAGGGTGGGGAGACCCAGTACTTC,TRBJ2-5,-,TRBV6-1,TRBD1
CASSYDRGVLGNTEAFF,TGTGCCAGCAGTTATGACAGGGGCGTGTTAGGGAACACTGAAGCTTTCTTT,TRBJ1-1,-,TRBV11-3,TRBD1
CASSLATSTDTQYF,TGTGCCAGCAGTTTAGCAACTAGCACAGATACGCAGTATTTT,TRBJ2-3,few,TRBV27,-
CASSQVPGQGPRAEAFF,TGCGCCAGCAGCCAAGTACCGGGACAGGGGCCTAGGGCTGAAGCTTTCTTT,TRBJ1-1,-,TRBV4-1,TRBD1
CAITSGGRGQPQHF,TGTGCCATTACTTCAGGGGGACGGGGTCAGCCCCAGCATTTT,TRBJ1-5,-,TRBV6-1,TRBD1
CASSPRTGGSREQYF,TGTGCCAGCAGTCCACGGACAGGGGGTTCGAGGGAGCAGTACTTC,TRBJ2-7,-,TRBV28,TRBD1
CASPSPRAGANEQYF,TGTGCCAGCCCCTCACCGAGGGCGGGAGCGAACGAGCAGTACTTC,TRBJ2-7,-,TRBV9,TRBD2
CAINPGQDHEQYF,TGTGCCATCAACCCTGGACAGGACCACGAGCAGTACTTC,TRBJ2-7,-,TRBV10-3,TRBD1
CASSSGLAGGLSWDNEQFF,TGTGCCAGCAGTTCAGGACTAGCGGGGGGGTTGTCTTGGGACAATGAGCAGTTCTTC,TRBJ2-1,-,TRBV27,TRBD2
CASKDTYSNQPQHF,TGTGCCAGCAAAGACACCTATAGCAATCAGCCCCAGCATTTT,TRBJ1-5,-,TRBV6-1,-
CASRPTGTTEAFF,TGTGCCAGCAGACCTACAGGGACCACTGAAGCTTTCTTT,TRBJ1-1,-,TRBV6-5,-
CASSEGQLGGGYTF,TGTGCCAGTAGTGAGGGACAGCTCGGAGGGGGCTACACCTTC,TRBJ1-2,-,TRBV19,TRBD1